These 30 T cell receptor beta chains came from one sample sequenced in a study of cytomegalovirus exposure and HLA in healthy donors. TCRdb's table, derived via immunoSEQ multiplex PCR, lists solely in-frame clones and lacks some. The data show around 150,000 clones, around nine tenths seen once. Sequenced material: PBMCs. These TCRs come from a man between 18 and 29 years old in good health and CMV-seronegative.

In this sample, this clone turned up once. This chain's CDR3 is CASSESAGHQPQHF. The CDR3 DNA sequence: TGTGCCAGCAGTGAATCAGCGGGACATCAGCCCCAGCATTTT. The chain carries TRBV25-1 and TRBJ1-5, with D possibly TRBD1 on 5 matching bases. This CDR3 comprises 14 residues. The germline V gene encodes CDR1 MGHDK and CDR2 SYGVNS. Trimming removed 1 base from V and 5 bases from J, with 9 bases in between.

The chain combines TRBV29-1 with TRBJ1-2, with TRBD1 as a possible D gene (5 bases). There are 13 residues in the CDR3. V was cut by 4 bases and J by 7 bases, with 16 bases left in between. Per germline, CDR1 SQVTM and CDR2 ANQGSEA. In DNA, the CDR3 is TGCAGCGTTGGACCAATTTTAGGGGTTGGCTACACCTTC. It yields the protein CSVGPILGVGYTF.

A few counts support this clone. The chain combines TRBV29-1 with TRBJ2-1; D gene unclear. V lost 4 bases and J 5 bases, leaving 12 bases between the germline ends. The germline V gene encodes CDR1 SQVTM and CDR2 ANQGSEA. CDR3 length: 13 residues. The CDR3 protein is CSVAARGDNEQFF. The CDR3, as DNA: TGCAGCGTTGCCGCCCGAGGAGACAATGAGCAGTTCTTC.

V gene TRBV29-1 combines with J gene TRBJ1-6, with D perhaps TRBD1 (6 bases). There are 13 residues in the CDR3. V was pared by 6 bases and J by 4 bases, with 10 bases between. The germline gives CDR1 SQVTM, CDR2 ANQGSEA. DNA of the CDR3: TGCAGCGTCTCCCAGGGGTATAATTCACCCCTCCACTTT. It translates to CSVSQGYNSPLHF.

This chain links TRBV2 with TRBJ2-7, with D perhaps TRBD1 (7 bases). Germline values: CDR1 SNHLY, CDR2 FYNNEI. Trimming took 7 bases from V and 0 from J, leaving 16 bases between them. The CDR3 covers 15 residues. The DNA for the CDR3 is TGTGCCAGCAAGTGGGGTCAGGGGGGCTCCTACGAGCAGTACTTC. This translates into CASKWGQGGSYEQYF.

The chain recombines TRBV7-9 with TRBJ2-7; 7 bases are a match to TRBD2. Germline V gene lookup returns CDR1 SEHNR and CDR2 FQNEAQ (reference sequence). The CDR3 spans 14 residues. V shed 0 bases, J shed 6 bases, and the junction held 5 bases outside the gene matches. The chain's CDR3 is CASSLASGGSEQYF. CDR3 coding DNA: TGTGCCAGCAGCTTAGCTTCCGGGGGGAGCGAGCAGTACTTC.

This chain links TRBV28 with TRBJ1-6, with TRBD1 identical over 9 bases. The V and J ends lost 3 bases and 4 bases, in that order; junction bases with no gene match: 7. This CDR3 comprises 17 residues. The germline V gene encodes CDR1 MDHEN and CDR2 SYDVKM. CDR3 sequence: CASSFGPGTGYNSPLHF. The CDR3, as DNA: TGTGCCAGCAGTTTTGGCCCCGGGACAGGGTATAATTCACCCCTCCACTTT.

This chain connects TRBV13 to TRBJ2-2; no clear D gene. V lost 0 bases to trimming and J lost 7 bases, with 6 bases between them. The CDR3 has 13 amino acids. Germline loops: CDR1 PRHDT, CDR2 FYEKMQ (reference sequence). CDR3 region: CASSLGGNGELFF. CDR3 coding DNA: TGTGCCAGCAGCTTAGGGGGCAACGGGGAGCTGTTTTTT.

CDR3 residues: CASADRGDYGYTF. The CDR3 DNA reads TGTGCCAGTGCAGACAGGGGGGACTATGGCTACACCTTC. This chain joins TRBV6-5 and TRBJ1-2, with 9 bases fitting TRBD1. The trim removed 9 bases at V and 3 bases at J, leaving 5 bases unmatched. Germline assignment: CDR1 MNHEY and CDR2 SVGAGI. The CDR3 runs 13 residues.

The rearrangement uses TRBV7-8 and TRBJ1-4; D is unresolved. CDR3 length equals 14 residues. V gave up 5 bases and J gave up 0 bases, with 7 bases separating them. CDR1 is SGHVS, CDR2 FQNEAQ, per germline. This chain's CDR3 is CASSGASTNEKLFF. In DNA, the CDR3 is TGTGCCAGCAGCGGAGCATCAACTAATGAAAAACTGTTTTTT.

CDR3 nucleotides: TGTGCCAGCAGTTACCCGGACTACAAGACCGGGGAGCTGTTTTTT. This codes for CASSYPDYKTGELFF. The rearrangement uses TRBV6-6 and TRBJ2-2; the D gene is possibly TRBD2 (6 bases). The ends were cut back, 2 bases at V and 5 bases at J, with 12 bases in the middle. The germline CDR1 and CDR2 sequences are MNHNY and SVGAGI (reference sequence). This CDR3 has 15 amino acids.

This clone was picked up a small number of times. The chain uses TRBV5-1 and TRBJ2-5, with a tentative D call TRBD1 (6 bases). Germline loops: CDR1 SGHRS, CDR2 YFSETQ. The CDR3 has 14 residues. Trimming stripped 0 bases from V and 4 bases from J, with 10 bases between. Written as DNA, the CDR3 is TGCGCCAGCAGCTTGGTGGGGGCAGGAGAGACCCAGTACTTC. It codes for CASSLVGAGETQYF.

CDR3: CASSLNRQGYEQYF. Here the CDR3 DNA reads TGCGCCAGCAGCTTAAACAGACAGGGTTACGAGCAGTACTTC. The chain recombines TRBV5-1 with TRBJ2-7; 7 bases match TRBD1. J was trimmed by 4 bases and V by 2 bases; bases with no gene match: 6. This CDR3 contains 14 residues. The V gene's germline CDR1 is SGHRS and CDR2 YFSETQ. Using reference TRBV5-1 and TRBJ2-7 for the parts outside the CDR3, the full variable domain is KAGVTQTPRYLIKTRGQQVTLSCSPISGHRSVSWYQQTPGQGLQFLFEYFSETQRNKGNFPGRFSGRQFSNSRSEMNVSTLELGDSALYLCASSLNRQGYEQYFGPGTRLTVT.

The chain carries TRBV27 and TRBJ2-6; TRBD1 matches 8 bases. Germline-derived CDR1 and CDR2 are MNHEY and SMNVEV (reference sequence). This CDR3 comprises 14 residues. V was clipped by 7 bases and J by 4 bases; unmatched bases: 3. Here the CDR3 DNA reads TGTGCCAGCACGACAGGGGTAGGGGCCAACGTCCTGACTTTC. Translating it yields CASTTGVGANVLTF.

The chain uses TRBV7-9 and TRBJ1-1, with TRBD1 identical over 7 bases. The CDR3 sequence is 15 residues long. From germline, CDR1 is SEHNR and CDR2 FQNEAQ (reference sequence). Unmatched junction bases numbered 9, after V lost 8 bases and J lost 0 bases. The CDR3 coding sequence is TGTGCCAGCGTCTCTCTACAGGGGCTGAACACTGAAGCTTTCTTT. The encoded protein is CASVSLQGLNTEAFF.

This chain links TRBV11-2 with TRBJ1-2; weak D call: TRBD1 (6 bases). CDR1 SGHAT and CDR2 FQNNGV come from the germline V gene. Trimming left V 1 base short and J 8 bases short, with 11 bases between. The CDR3 spans 13 residues. The CDR3 here is CASSLVQGMGYTF. CDR3 DNA: TGTGCCAGCAGCTTAGTCCAGGGGATGGGCTACACCTTC.

The CDR3, as DNA: TGTGCCAGCAGCCCTAGGACAGGGGGGGTCCCCTCCTACGAGCAGTACGTC. This gives the protein CASSPRTGGVPSYEQYV. The chain recombines TRBV5-4 with TRBJ2-7; 10 bases line up with TRBD1. This CDR3 has 17 amino acids. CDR1 SGHNT and CDR2 YYREEE come from the germline V gene (reference sequence). Trimming cost V 4 bases and J 0 bases; bases outside gene matches: 10.

V is TRBV19 and J is TRBJ2-3, with unresolved D. The V end lost 6 bases, the J end lost 0 bases, and 10 bases lay between the germline ends. This CDR3 is 14 amino acids long. Germline CDR1 LNHDA, CDR2 SQIVND (reference sequence). CDR3 bases: TGTGCCAGTAGGAACCCAACTAGCACAGATACGCAGTATTTT. Amino acid sequence: CASRNPTSTDTQYF.

This clone showed up just a few times. This chain uses TRBV2 with TRBJ1-5, with 7 nucleotides matching TRBD1. The CDR3 is 12 amino acids. From germline, CDR1 is SNHLY and CDR2 FYNNEI. With V trimmed by 6 bases and J by 9 bases, 5 bases remained unmatched. This chain's CDR3 is CASSARGRPQHF. CDR3 coding DNA: TGTGCCAGCAGCGCCAGGGGGAGGCCCCAGCATTTT.

The J gene is TRBJ2-7, the V gene TRBV7-9; D may be TRBD1 (5 bases). Between the trimmed V and J ends, which lost 0 bases and 2 bases, there was a span of 11 bases. Germline V lookup: CDR1 SEHNR, CDR2 FQNEAQ (reference sequence). This CDR3 region has 15 residues. The CDR3 is CASSLAGPQPYEQYF. The CDR3 DNA follows: TGTGCCAGCAGCTTAGCGGGGCCGCAACCCTACGAGCAGTACTTC.

This clone showed up just a few times. V is TRBV29-1 and J is TRBJ2-5; TRBD2 aligns across 9 bases. V dropped 6 bases and J dropped 1; count of bases not matched to a gene: 3. The CDR3 runs to 13 residues. Looked up from germline, CDR1 is SQVTM and CDR2 is ANQGSEA. CDR3 amino acids: CSVSAGGQETQYF. For the CDR3, the DNA is TGCAGCGTCTCAGCGGGAGGCCAAGAGACCCAGTACTTC. Full variable domain (outside the CDR3, taken from reference TRBV29-1 and TRBJ2-5): SAVISQKPSRDICQRGTSLTIQCQVDSQVTMMFWYRQQPGQSLTLIATANQGSEATYESGFVIDKFPISRPNLTFSTLTVSNMSPEDSSIYLCSVSAGGQETQYFGPGTRLLVL.

The genes are TRBV6-1 and TRBJ1-2, with a possible D match to TRBD1 (6 bases). This CDR3 has 13 residues. The V end lost 6 bases, the J end lost 4 bases, and 12 bases lay between the germline ends. Germline V gene sequence: CDR1 MNHNS, CDR2 SASEGT. CDR3 in amino acids: CASRRGALYGYTF. The CDR3 DNA is TGTGCCAGCAGGCGGGGGGCCCTCTATGGCTACACCTTC.

The chain uses TRBV7-9 and TRBJ2-1; 10 bases are a match to TRBD2. The CDR3 has 15 residues. CDR1 and CDR2 (germline): SEHNR, FQNEAQ (reference sequence). J was trimmed by 4 bases and V by 3 bases; bases with no gene match: 3. The CDR3 nucleotides are TGTGCCAGCAGCTTCACTAGCGGGGCTTACAATGAGCAGTTCTTC. It is translated as CASSFTSGAYNEQFF.

This chain links TRBV7-8 with TRBJ2-3; perhaps TRBD2 as D (6 bases). The CDR3 sequence is 17 residues long. CDR1 is SGHVS and CDR2 is FQNEAQ in the germline V gene. Trimming took 1 base from V and 1 from J, leaving 15 bases between them. Here the CDR3 DNA reads TGTGCCAGCAGCTTAGGATGGAGGGCCAGGGGCACAGATACGCAGTATTTT. Protein product: CASSLGWRARGTDTQYF.

This chain connects TRBV7-9 to TRBJ1-2, with D possibly being TRBD1 (6 bases). The CDR3 covers 14 residues. The germline V and J ends were trimmed by 5 bases and 6 bases, with 16 bases remaining between them. Germline CDR1 is SEHNR and CDR2 is FQNEAQ (reference sequence). This CDR3 reads CASSPANRADGYTF. CDR3 coding DNA: TGTGCCAGCAGCCCCGCGAACAGGGCGGATGGCTACACCTTC.

The V and J genes are TRBV11-2 and TRBJ1-1; maybe TRBD1 (5 bases). The CDR3 has 16 residues. CDR1 and CDR2 (germline): SGHAT, FQNNGV. Trimming pared 5 bases from V and 4 bases from J, leaving 20 bases between. CDR3 sequence: CASSDGGAKGATEAFF. As DNA, the CDR3 is TGTGCCAGCAGCGATGGCGGGGCGAAGGGTGCCACTGAAGCTTTCTTT.

The V gene is TRBV6-5, the J gene TRBJ2-5; 11 bases agree with TRBD2. Looked up from germline, CDR1 is MNHEY and CDR2 is SVGAGI. The CDR3 is 15 residues long. Trimming took 6 bases from V and 2 from J; bases not matched to a gene: 5. The CDR3 sequence is CASSRTSGSQETQYF. The CDR3 DNA sequence: TGTGCCAGCAGCAGGACTAGCGGGTCTCAAGAGACCCAGTACTTC.

This clone was seen once. The chain couples TRBV6-5 to TRBJ2-3, with a weak D call TRBD1 (6 bases). Trimming pared 5 bases from V and 2 bases from J, leaving 14 bases between. The CDR3 has 15 amino acids. Germline CDR1 MNHEY, CDR2 SVGAGI. The CDR3, as DNA: TGTGCCAGCAGTCGTACCGGGACACACACAGATACGCAGTATTTT. Translation: CASSRTGTHTDTQYF.

V is TRBV6-5 and J is TRBJ2-6; possibly TRBD2 for D (5 bases). Deletions cut 10 bases from V and 0 bases from J, with 10 bases between. Germline assignment: CDR1 MNHEY and CDR2 SVGAGI. CDR3 length: 14 residues. The CDR3 nucleotides are TGTGCCACTCGACGGGGCTCTGGGGCCAACGTCCTGACTTTC. It translates to CATRRGSGANVLTF.

J is TRBJ2-3 and V is TRBV4-3; D is ambiguous. The germline V and J ends were trimmed by 4 bases and 0 bases, with 11 bases remaining between them. The CDR3 has 15 amino acids. CDR1 is LGHNA and CDR2 is YSLEER in the germline V gene. CDR3: CASSPRQTSTDTQYF. The CDR3 DNA follows: TGCGCCAGCAGCCCCCGGCAGACTAGCACAGATACGCAGTATTTT.